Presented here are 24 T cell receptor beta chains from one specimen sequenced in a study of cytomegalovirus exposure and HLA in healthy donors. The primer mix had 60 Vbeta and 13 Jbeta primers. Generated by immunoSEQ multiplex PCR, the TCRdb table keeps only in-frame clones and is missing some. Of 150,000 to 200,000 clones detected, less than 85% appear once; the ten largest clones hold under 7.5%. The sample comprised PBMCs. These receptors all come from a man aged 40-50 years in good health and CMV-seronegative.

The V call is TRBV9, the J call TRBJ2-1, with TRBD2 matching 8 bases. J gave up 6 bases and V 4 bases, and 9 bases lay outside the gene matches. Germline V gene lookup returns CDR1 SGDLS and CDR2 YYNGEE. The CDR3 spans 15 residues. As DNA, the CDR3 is TGTGCCAGCAGCCCCGGGACTAGGCCTGGCAATGAGCAGTTCTTC. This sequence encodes CASSPGTRPGNEQFF.

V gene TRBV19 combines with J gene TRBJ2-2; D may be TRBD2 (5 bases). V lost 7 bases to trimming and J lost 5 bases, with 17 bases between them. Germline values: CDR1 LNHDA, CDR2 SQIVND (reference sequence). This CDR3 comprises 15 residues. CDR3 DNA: TGTGCCAGTACCCGGACCTCGGGGTCTACCGGGGAGCTGTTTTTT. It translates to CASTRTSGSTGELFF. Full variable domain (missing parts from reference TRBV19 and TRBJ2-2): DGGITQSPKYLFRKEGQNVTLSCEQNLNHDAMYWYRQDPGQGLRLIYYSQIVNDFQKGDIAEGYSVSREKKESFPLTVTSAQKNPTAFYLCASTRTSGSTGELFFGEGSRLTVL.

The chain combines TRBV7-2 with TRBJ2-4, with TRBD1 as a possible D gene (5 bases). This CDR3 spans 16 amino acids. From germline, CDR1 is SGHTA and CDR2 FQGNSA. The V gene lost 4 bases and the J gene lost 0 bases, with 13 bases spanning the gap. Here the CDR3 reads CASSSTPGIAKNIQYF. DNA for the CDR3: TGTGCCAGCAGCTCCACCCCAGGGATAGCCAAAAACATTCAGTACTTC.

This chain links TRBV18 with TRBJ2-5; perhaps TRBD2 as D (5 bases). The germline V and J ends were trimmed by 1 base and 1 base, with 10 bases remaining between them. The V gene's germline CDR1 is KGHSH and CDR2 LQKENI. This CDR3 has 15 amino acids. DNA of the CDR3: TGTGCCAGCTCACCACGGGAGAGGGCCCAAGAGACCCAGTACTTC. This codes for CASSPRERAQETQYF.

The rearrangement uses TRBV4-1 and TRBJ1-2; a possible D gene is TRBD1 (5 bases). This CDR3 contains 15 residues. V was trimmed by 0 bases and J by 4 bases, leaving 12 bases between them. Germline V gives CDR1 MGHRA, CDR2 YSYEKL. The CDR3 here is CASSQDRAGSYGYTF. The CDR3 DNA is TGCGCCAGCAGCCAAGATCGGGCAGGGTCCTATGGCTACACCTTC.

This CDR3 is CASSPGSTATNEKLFF. The CDR3 DNA reads as TGTGCCAGCTCACCAGGGTCGACTGCAACTAATGAAAAACTGTTTTTT. The genes are TRBV18 and TRBJ1-4; D is undetermined. Germline V CDR1 and CDR2: KGHSH, LQKENI. The CDR3 loop spans 16 amino acids. Trimming took 2 bases from V and 0 from J, leaving 10 bases between them.

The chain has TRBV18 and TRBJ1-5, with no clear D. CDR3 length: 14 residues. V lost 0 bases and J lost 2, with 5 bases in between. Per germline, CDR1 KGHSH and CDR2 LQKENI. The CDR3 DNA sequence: TGTGCCAGCTCACCACCGGAGGGCAATCAGCCCCAGCATTTT. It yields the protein CASSPPEGNQPQHF.

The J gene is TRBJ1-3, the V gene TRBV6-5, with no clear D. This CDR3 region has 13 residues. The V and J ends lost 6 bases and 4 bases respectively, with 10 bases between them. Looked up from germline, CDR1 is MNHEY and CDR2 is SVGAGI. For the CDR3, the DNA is TGTGCCAGCAGGGTCCCGGGAGGAAACACCATATATTTT. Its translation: CASRVPGGNTIYF.

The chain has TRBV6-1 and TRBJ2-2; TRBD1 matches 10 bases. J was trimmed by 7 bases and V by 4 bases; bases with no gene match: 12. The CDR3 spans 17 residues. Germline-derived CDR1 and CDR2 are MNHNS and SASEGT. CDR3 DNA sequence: TGTGCCAGCAGTGCCTCAGGGGACAGGGGTATGGGCGGGGAGCTGTTTTTT. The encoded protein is CASSASGDRGMGGELFF.

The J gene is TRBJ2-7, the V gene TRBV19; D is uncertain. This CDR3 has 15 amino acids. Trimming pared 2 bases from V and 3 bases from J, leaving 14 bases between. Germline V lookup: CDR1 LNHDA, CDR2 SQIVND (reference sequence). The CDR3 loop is CASSIQAWAYYEQYF. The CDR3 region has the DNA TGTGCCAGTAGTATACAGGCTTGGGCTTACTACGAGCAGTACTTC.

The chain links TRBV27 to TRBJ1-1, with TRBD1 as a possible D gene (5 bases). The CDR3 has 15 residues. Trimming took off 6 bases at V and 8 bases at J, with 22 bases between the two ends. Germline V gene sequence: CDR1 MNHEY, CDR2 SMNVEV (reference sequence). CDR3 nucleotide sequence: TGTGCCAGCAGCCCGAGGAGGGGAGTCTATATCGAAGCTTTCTTT. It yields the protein CASSPRRGVYIEAFF.

The CDR3 DNA sequence: TGTGCCAGCAGTTACGACAGGGTCGGCGGGAACACTGAAGCTTTCTTT. This sequence encodes CASSYDRVGGNTEAFF. The chain joins TRBV6-5 to TRBJ1-1, with 7 positions matching TRBD1. CDR1 is MNHEY, CDR2 SVGAGI, per germline. Trimming took 2 bases from V and 1 from J; bases not matched to a gene: 7. The CDR3 spans 16 residues.

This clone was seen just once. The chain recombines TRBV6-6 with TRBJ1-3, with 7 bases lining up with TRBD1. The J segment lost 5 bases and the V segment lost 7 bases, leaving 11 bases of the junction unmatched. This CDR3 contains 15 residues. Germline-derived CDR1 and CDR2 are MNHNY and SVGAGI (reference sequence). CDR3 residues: CASTSQQGYRNTIYF. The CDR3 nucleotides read TGTGCCAGCACCTCCCAACAGGGGTATAGAAACACCATATATTTT.

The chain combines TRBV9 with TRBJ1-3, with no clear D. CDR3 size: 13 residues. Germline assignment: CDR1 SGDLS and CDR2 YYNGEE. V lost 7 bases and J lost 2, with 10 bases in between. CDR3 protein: CASGREAGNTIYF. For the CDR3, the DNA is TGTGCCAGCGGAAGGGAGGCTGGAAACACCATATATTTT.

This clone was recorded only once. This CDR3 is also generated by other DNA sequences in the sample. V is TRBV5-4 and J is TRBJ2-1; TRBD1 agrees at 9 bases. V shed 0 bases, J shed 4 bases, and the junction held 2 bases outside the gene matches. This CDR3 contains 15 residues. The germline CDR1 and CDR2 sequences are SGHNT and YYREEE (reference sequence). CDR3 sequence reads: CASSLDRGPYNEQFF. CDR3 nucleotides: TGTGCCAGCAGCTTGGACAGGGGGCCATACAATGAGCAGTTCTTC.

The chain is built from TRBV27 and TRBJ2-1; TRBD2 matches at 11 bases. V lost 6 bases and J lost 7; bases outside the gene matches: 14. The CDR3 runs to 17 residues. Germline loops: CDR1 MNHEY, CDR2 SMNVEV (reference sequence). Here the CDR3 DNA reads TGTGCCAGCAGGACCGGGACTAGCGGATTGGGTAGGAATGAGCAGTTCTTC. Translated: CASRTGTSGLGRNEQFF.

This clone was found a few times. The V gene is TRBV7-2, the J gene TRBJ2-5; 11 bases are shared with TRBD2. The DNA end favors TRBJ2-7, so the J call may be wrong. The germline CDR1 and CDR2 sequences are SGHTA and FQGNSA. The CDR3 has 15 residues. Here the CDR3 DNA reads TGTGCCAGCAGCCGACTAGCGGGATCTCCCTACGAGCAGTACTTC. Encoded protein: CASSRLAGSPYEQYF.

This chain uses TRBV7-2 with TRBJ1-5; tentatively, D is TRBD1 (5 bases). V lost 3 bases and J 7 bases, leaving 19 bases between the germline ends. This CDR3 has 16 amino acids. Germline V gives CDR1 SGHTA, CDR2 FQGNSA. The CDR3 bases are TGTGCCAGCAGCTTCTCTATCCACCAGGGAAACCAGCCCCAGCATTTT. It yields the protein CASSFSIHQGNQPQHF.

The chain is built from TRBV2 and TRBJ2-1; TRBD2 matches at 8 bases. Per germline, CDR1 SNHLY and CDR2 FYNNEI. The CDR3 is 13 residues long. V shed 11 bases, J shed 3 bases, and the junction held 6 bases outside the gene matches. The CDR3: CAPGSGGYNEQFF. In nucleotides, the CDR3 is TGTGCCCCCGGGAGCGGGGGCTACAATGAGCAGTTCTTC.

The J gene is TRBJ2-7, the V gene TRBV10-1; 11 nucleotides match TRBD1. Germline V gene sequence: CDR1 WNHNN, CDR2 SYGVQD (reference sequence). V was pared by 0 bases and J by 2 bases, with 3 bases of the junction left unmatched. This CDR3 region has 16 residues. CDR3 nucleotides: TGCGCCAGCAGTGAGTCGAGGACAGGGGGCACCTACGAGCAGTACTTC. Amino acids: CASSESRTGGTYEQYF.

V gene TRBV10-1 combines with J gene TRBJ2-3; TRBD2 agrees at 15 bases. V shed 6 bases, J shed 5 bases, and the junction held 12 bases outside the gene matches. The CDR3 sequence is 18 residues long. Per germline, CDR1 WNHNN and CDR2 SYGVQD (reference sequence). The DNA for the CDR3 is TGCGCCAGCAGCCCTACGGGACTAGCGGGGGGCCGGGGAGATACGCAGTATTTT. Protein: CASSPTGLAGGRGDTQYF.

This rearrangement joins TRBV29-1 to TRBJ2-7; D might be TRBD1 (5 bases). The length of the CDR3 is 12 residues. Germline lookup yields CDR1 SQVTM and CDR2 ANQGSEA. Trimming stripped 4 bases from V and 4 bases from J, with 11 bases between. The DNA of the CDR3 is TGCAGCGTTGGTTCGGCAGGGTACGAGCAGTACTTC. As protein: CSVGSAGYEQYF.

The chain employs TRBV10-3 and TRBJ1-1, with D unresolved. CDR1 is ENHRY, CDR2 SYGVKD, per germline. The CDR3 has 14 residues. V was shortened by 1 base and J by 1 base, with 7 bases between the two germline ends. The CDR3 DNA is TGTGCCATCAGTGAGTTGGCAACGAACACTGAAGCTTTCTTT. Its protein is CAISELATNTEAFF.

CDR3 DNA: TGTGCCAGCAGCTTAGAGGGGCGGCCTTACGAGCAGTACTTC. This codes for CASSLEGRPYEQYF. This chain links TRBV13 with TRBJ2-5, with a possible D match to TRBD1 (5 bases). The J call is uncertain, as TRBJ2-7 better fits the DNA end. Germline CDR1 reads PRHDT; CDR2 reads FYEKMQ (reference sequence). The CDR3 loop spans 14 amino acids.